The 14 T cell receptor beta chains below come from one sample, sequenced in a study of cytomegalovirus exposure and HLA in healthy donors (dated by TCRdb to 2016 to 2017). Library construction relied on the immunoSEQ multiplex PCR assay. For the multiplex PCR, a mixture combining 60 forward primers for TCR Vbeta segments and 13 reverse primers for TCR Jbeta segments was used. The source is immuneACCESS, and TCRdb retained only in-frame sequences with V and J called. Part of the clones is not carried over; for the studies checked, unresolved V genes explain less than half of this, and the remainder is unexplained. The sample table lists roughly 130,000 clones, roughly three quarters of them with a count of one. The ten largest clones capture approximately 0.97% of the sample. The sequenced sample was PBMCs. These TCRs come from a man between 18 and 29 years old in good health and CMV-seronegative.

The CDR3 DNA is TGTGCCAGCAGCTTGAGCGGCAGAATTGGCGAGCAGTACTTC. Residues: CASSLSGRIGEQYF. The rearrangement uses TRBV11-3 and TRBJ2-7; D is perhaps TRBD2 (5 bases). The CDR3 loop spans 14 amino acids. Between the trimmed V and J ends, which lost 3 bases and 6 bases, there was a span of 15 bases. The germline V gene encodes CDR1 SGHNT and CDR2 YENEEA.

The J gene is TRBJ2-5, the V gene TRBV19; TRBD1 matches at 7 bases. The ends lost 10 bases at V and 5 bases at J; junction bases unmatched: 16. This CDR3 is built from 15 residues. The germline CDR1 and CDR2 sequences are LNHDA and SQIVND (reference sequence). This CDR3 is CATRETRQGFETQYF. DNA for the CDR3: TGTGCCACCCGCGAAACTAGACAGGGTTTTGAGACCCAGTACTTC.

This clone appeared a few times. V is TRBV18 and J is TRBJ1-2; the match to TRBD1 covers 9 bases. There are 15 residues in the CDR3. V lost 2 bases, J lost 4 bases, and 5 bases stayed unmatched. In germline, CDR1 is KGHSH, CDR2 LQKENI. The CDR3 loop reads CASSPGQGSFYGYTF. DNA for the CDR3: TGTGCCAGCTCACCAGGACAGGGGTCCTTCTATGGCTACACCTTC.

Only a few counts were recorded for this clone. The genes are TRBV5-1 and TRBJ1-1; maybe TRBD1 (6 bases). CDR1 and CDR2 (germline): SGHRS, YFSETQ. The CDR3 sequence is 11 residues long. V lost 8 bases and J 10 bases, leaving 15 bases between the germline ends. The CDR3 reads CASNGGAGAFF. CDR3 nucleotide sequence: TGCGCCAGTAACGGGGGGGCTGGAGCTTTCTTT.

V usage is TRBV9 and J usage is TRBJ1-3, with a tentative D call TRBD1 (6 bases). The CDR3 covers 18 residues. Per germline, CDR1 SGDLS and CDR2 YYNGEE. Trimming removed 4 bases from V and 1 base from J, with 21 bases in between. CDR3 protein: CASSPSSLGGVSGNTIYF. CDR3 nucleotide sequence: TGTGCCAGCAGCCCCTCATCCCTAGGGGGGGTGTCTGGAAACACCATATATTTT. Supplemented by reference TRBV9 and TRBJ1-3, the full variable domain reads DSGVTQTPKHLITATGQRVTLRCSPRSGDLSVYWYQQSLDQGLQFLIQYYNGEERAKGNILERFSAQQFPDLHSELNLSSLELGDSALYFCASSPSSLGGVSGNTIYFGEGSWLTVV.

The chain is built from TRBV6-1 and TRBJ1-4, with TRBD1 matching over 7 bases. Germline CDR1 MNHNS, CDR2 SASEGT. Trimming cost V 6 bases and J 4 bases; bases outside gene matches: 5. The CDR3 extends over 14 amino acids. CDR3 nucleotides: TGTGCCAGCAGGCCAGGGGGTTATAATGAAAAACTGTTTTTT. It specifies CASRPGGYNEKLFF.

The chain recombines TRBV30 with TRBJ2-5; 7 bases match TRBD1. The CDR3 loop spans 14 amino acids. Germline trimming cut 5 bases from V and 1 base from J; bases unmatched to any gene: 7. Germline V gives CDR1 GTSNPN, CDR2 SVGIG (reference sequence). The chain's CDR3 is CAWGGQPTQETQYF. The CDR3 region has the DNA TGTGCCTGGGGGGGACAGCCAACCCAAGAGACCCAGTACTTC.

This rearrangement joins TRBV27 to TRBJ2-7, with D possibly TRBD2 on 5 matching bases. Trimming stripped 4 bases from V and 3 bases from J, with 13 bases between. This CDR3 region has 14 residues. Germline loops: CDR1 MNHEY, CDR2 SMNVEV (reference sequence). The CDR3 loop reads CASSSGVTHYEQYF. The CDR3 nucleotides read TGTGCCAGCAGTTCCGGGGTCACCCACTACGAGCAGTACTTC.

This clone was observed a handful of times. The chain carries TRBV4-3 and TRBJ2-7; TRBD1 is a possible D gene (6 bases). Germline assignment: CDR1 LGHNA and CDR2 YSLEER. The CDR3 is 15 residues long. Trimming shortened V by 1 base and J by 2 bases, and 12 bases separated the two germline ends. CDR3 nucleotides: TGCGCCAGCAGCCAAGGCACAGGGAATGCCTACGAGCAGTACTTC. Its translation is CASSQGTGNAYEQYF.

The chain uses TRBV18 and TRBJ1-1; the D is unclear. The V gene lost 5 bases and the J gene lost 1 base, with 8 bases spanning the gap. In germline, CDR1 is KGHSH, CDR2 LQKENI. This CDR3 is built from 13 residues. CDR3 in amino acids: CASSRGKNTEAFF. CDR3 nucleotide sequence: TGTGCCAGCTCAAGAGGGAAGAACACTGAAGCTTTCTTT.

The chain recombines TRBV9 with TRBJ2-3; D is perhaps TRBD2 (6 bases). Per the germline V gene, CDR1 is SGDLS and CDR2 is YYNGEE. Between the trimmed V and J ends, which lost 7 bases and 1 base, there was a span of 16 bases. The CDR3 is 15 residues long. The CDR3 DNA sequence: TGTGCCAGCGCCAACGGCGGGACCGGCACAGATACGCAGTATTTT. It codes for CASANGGTGTDTQYF. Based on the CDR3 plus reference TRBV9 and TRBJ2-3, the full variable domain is DSGVTQTPKHLITATGQRVTLRCSPRSGDLSVYWYQQSLDQGLQFLIQYYNGEERAKGNILERFSAQQFPDLHSELNLSSLELGDSALYFCASANGGTGTDTQYFGPGTRLTVL.

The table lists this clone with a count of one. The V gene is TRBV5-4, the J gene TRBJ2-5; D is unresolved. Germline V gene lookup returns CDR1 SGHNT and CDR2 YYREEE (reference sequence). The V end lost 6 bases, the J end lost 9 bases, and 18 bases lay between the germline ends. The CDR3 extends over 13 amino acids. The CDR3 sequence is CASKAWIEQAQYF. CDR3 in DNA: TGTGCCAGCAAGGCATGGATCGAGCAGGCCCAGTACTTC.

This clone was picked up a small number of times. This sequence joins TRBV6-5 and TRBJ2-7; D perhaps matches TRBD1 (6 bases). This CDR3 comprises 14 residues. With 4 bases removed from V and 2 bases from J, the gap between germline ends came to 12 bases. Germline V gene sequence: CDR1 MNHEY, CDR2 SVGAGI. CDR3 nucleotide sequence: TGTGCCAGCAGTTTCGACAGGAGCGCCTACGAGCAGTACTTC. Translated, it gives CASSFDRSAYEQYF.

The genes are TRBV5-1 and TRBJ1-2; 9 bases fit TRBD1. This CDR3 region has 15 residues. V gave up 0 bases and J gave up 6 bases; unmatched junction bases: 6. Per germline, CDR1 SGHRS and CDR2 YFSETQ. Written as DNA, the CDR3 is TGCGCCAGCAGCTTGGTTTCACAGGGGGCGGATGGCTACACCTTC. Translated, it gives CASSLVSQGADGYTF. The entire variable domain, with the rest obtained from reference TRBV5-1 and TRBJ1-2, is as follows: KAGVTQTPRYLIKTRGQQVTLSCSPISGHRSVSWYQQTPGQGLQFLFEYFSETQRNKGNFPGRFSGRQFSNSRSEMNVSTLELGDSALYLCASSLVSQGADGYTFGSGTRLTVV.